This T cell receptor beta chain was profiled in a study of human T cells and chemical hapten exposure (dated by TCRdb to 2020 to 2023). Regarding the complete study: For sensitization, 2% DPC in acetone was applied to a roughly 2 cm by roughly 2 cm area of upper inner arm skin. Patient blood was sampled pre-sensitization (week 0) and at 2, 6 and about 24 weeks after DPC sensitization. Libraries were pooled for sequencing, and variation in per-sample TCR yields was attributed mainly to small differences in library volumes within the pool. This study followed changes in the peripheral blood TCR repertoire in vivo during primary and secondary sensitization of alopecia patients to the hapten diphenylcyclopropenone (DPC). Alopecia areata with under or over 50% scalp involvement, alopecia totalis and alopecia universalis were represented in the patient cohort, which was mostly female. For TCR sequencing, blood came from over 25 alopecia patients at anywhere from one to four time points (pre-sensitization, 2, 6 and 24 weeks). Patch testing was performed on the upper back with Finn chambers containing 0.01% DPC, and the patch tests were scored after 6 days according to International Contact Dermatitis Research Group standards. Throughout the roughly 23-week study period, patients were also given weekly therapeutic DPC doses on the scalp.

Library preparation was by RACE. Sequenced on a NextSeq 500. During library preparation, unique molecular identifiers were attached to individual cDNA molecules so that TCRs could be counted quantitatively and reproducibly. Each blood RNA sample was used to sequence both TCR alpha and TCR beta chains. The paper's data handling went like this. Samples had a median of roughly 98,000 TCRs, with a range from roughly 23,224 to 750,000. V, J and CDR3 annotation of the TCR reads was performed with the Decombinator software suite. Every sample was subsampled to the same number of TCRs (28,000) for the PS versus PT1 abundance plots. TCRs were defined as expanded if absent before sensitization and observed at least eight times at the 2-week time point. Using fastp trimming at Q25 and MiXCR clonotype assembly, TCRdb reanalyzed the public sequencing data and kept in-frame beta chains. Entries that share a CDR3 protein sequence are merged under the most common genes and DNA. In this record, the V and J calls reflect TCRdb's handling and not the investigators' own analysis. This sample has some 170,000 distinct CDR3 sequences in its table, and approximately 20% of those were observed once. Under 7% of the sample rests with the top ten.

Cut back by 10 bases and 4 bases, the V and J ends lie 24 bases apart. The CDR3 holds 16 amino acids from the cysteine to the phenylalanine. Kept here is only the CDR3 DNA, which spans 48 bases and is read in frame from base 1. Taken from the germline V gene, the CDR1 and CDR2 loops are SGDLS and YYNGEE. The intended sense of this specimen's time point label: patch test 1, 2 weeks after DPC sensitization. Interpreted using the paper, the treatment or condition label stands for: therapeutic diphenylcyclopropenone sensitization with weekly scalp DPC. Blood at each patch-test visit was drawn before the patch test was applied. Patients were considered eligible if aged 18 to 70, diagnosed with alopecia and deemed suitable for DPC therapy, and patients were excluded if pregnant. Total RNA was isolated from unfractionated whole blood collected in Tempus Blood RNA tubes. General conclusions and limits of the study: Repeated subsampling changed both the strength of the expansion versus patch-test correlation and the threshold at which that correlation became significant. Expanded TCRs formed significantly more large CDR3 similarity clusters than pre-sensitization or healthy control sets, consistent with antigen-driven responses. DPC sensitization did not change the number of TCRs with a frequency above 1 in 1000, and there was no evidence of changes in global repertoire structure. Because all patients had alopecia, a presumed autoimmune disease, the immune response of the patients might differ from that of healthy individuals. Patch test score correlated positively with the number of PT1 expanded TCRs, reaching significance at thresholds 8, 16 and 32 but not at 4.

In the case of this clonotype: Its antigen has not been determined. Per-base qualities were not stored, and no clone one base away is much larger.

This clonotype was obtained from a woman between 50 and 59 years old with alopecia areata. Some clones in this sample may be carry-over from other donors' samples. The sequenced sample was whole blood, obtained in connection with sensitization to the hapten diphenylcyclopropenone (DPC). This chain is built from TRBV9 and TRBJ1-5; the D gene cannot be resolved reliably. The nucleotide sequence reads TGTGCCGCAAGCTCTTTCGGCGGCGTGCTGAATCAGCCCCAGCATTTT. This yields the protein CAASSFGGVLNQPQHF.